The source of this TCR beta chain is a study of blood T cell repertoires in COVID-19. Study background: The origin of the acute and convalescent COVID-19 samples was the United States, Italy and Spain. Sources were T cells, B-cell-depleted T cells, or PBMCs; the material itself was cDNA or gDNA.

Method: immunoSEQ multiplex PCR; TCRdb's copy keeps in-frame clones and lacks some. Of 350,000 or so clones in the sample, around 88% were seen once. The CDR3 totals 13 residues. V was trimmed by 0 bases and J by 7 bases, leaving 7 bases between them. In germline, CDR1 is MNHEY, CDR2 SMNVEV (reference sequence). This chain links TRBV27 with TRBJ1-5; D uncertain. This clonotype was sampled from a man aged 25-45 years with active or convalescent COVID-19. Sequenced input: peripheral blood. As DNA, the CDR3 is TGTGCCAGCAGTTTATCACTGAGCCAGCCCCAGCATTTT. As protein: CASSLSLSQPQHF.